This TCR beta chain was observed in a study of shared clonotypes between healthy human individuals. Study-wide results and caveats: Relative to their counterparts shared across all four donors, non-shared clonotypes exhibited diminished generation probabilities. Rarefaction revealed incomplete sorted-subset sequencing despite large depth. Limited genetic and exposure-history diversity came from having few donors.

Terminally differentiated effector memory CD45RA+ cells were excluded from the naive CD8 cells, which were CD45RO-negative and positively selected for CCR7. To note about this clone: The antigen is undetermined.

Per the authors' pipeline: From ImmunoSEQ came sequences covering only the junction and carrying no quality scores, so filtering differed. Profiling relied on immunoSEQ multiplex PCR, and the TCRdb table lists in-frame clones only, not all of them. For V, J and clone size, that table is used; D and trimming come from the DNA. Of 500,000 to 700,000 clones detected, approximately 95% appear once; the ten largest clones hold approximately 0.11%. The CDR3 length is 15 residues. Germline assignment: CDR1 KGHSH and CDR2 LQKENI. The V gene lost 0 bases and the J gene lost 4 bases, with 13 bases spanning the gap.

The TCR was taken from a woman between 25 and 40 years old in good health. The chain has TRBV18 and TRBJ2-7; weak D call: TRBD1 (5 bases). Sequenced input: naive CD8+ T cells sorted from blood. The CDR3 is CASSPPDQGSYEQYF. The CDR3 bases are TGTGCCAGCTCACCACCTGATCAGGGTTCATACGAGCAGTACTTC.